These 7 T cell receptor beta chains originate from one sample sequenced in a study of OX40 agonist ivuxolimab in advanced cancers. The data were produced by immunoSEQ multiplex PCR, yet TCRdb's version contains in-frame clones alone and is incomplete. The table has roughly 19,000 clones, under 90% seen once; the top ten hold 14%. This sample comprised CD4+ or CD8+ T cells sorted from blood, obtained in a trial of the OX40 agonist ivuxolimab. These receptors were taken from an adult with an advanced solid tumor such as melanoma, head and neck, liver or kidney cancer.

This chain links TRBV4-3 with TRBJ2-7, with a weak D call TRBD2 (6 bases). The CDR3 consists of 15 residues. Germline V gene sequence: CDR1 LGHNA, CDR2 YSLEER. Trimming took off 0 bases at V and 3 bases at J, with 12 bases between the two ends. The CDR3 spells CASSQERGGFYEQYF. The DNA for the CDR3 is TGCGCCAGCAGCCAAGAGCGGGGCGGATTCTACGAGCAGTACTTC.

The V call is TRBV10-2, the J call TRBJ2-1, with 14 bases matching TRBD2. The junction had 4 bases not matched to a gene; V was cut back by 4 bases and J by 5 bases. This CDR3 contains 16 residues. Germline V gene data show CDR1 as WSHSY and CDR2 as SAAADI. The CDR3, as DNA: TGCGCCAGCAGTGTGGGACTAGCGGGAGCCCACAATGAGCAGTTCTTC. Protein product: CASSVGLAGAHNEQFF.

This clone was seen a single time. The CDR3 reads CASSAGTENIQYF. CDR3 coding DNA: TGTGCCAGCAGCGCCGGGACAGAAAACATTCAGTACTTC. The chain couples TRBV7-3 to TRBJ2-4, with TRBD1 identical over 7 bases. Germline V gene lookup returns CDR1 SGHTA and CDR2 FQGTGA. The ends lost 5 bases at V and 5 bases at J; junction bases unmatched: 3. The CDR3 covers 13 residues. The variable domain in full, with the rest retrieved from reference TRBV7-3 and TRBJ2-4, is GAGVSQTPSNKVTEKGKYVELRCDPISGHTALYWYRQSLGQGPEFLIYFQGTGAADDSGLPNDRFFAVRPEGSVSTLKIQRTERGDSAVYLCASSAGTENIQYFGAGTRLSVL.

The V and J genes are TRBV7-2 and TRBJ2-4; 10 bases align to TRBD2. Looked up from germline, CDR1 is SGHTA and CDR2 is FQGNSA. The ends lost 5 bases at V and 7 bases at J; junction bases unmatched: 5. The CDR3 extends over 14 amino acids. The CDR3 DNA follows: TGTGCCAGCAGCCCAACTAGCGGGGTCAACATTCAGTACTTC. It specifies CASSPTSGVNIQYF.

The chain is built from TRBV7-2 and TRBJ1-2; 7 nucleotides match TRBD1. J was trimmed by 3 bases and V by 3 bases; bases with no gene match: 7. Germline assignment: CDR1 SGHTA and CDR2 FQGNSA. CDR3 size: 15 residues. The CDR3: CASSLGTAFYYGYTF. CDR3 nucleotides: TGTGCCAGCAGCTTGGGGACAGCCTTCTACTATGGCTACACCTTC.

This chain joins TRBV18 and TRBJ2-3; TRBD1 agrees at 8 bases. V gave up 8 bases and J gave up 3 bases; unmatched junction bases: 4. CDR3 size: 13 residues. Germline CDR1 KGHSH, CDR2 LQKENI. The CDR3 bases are TGTGCCAGCCCCGGACAGGGAACAGATACGCAGTATTTT. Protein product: CASPGQGTDTQYF.

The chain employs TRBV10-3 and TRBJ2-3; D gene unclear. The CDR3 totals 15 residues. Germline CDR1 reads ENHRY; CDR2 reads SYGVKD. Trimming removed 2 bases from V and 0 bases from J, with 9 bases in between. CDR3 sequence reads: CAISEETPSTDTQYF. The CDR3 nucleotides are TGTGCCATCAGTGAGGAGACACCTAGCACAGATACGCAGTATTTT.